Listed below are T cell receptor beta chains from one sample, sequenced in a study of T cells in localized non-small cell lung cancer. The protocol was immunoSEQ multiplex PCR, while the TCRdb copy is restricted to in-frame clones and leaves out a portion. This table holds some 51,000 clones, 80% to 90% found once. The material sequenced was peripheral blood, taken before any cancer treatment. The source is a woman aged 40 to 75 with stage I lung adenocarcinoma. CDR3s include the opening cysteine and the closing phenylalanine or tryptophan. D genes are given only for firm matches. Size values are once, few and many counts, or a class for expanded clones, and some rows have none.

clone size | D gene | J gene | V gene | CDR3 protein | CDR3 DNA
- | - | TRBJ2-5 | TRBV6-6 | CASSYLDRHQETQYF | TGTGCCAGCAGTTACCTCGACAGACACCAAGAGACCCAGTACTTC
- | - | TRBJ2-1 | TRBV18 | CASSPMSGLKSNEQFF | TGTGCCAGCTCACCAATGAGCGGACTAAAAAGCAATGAGCAGTTCTTC
- | - | TRBJ1-6 | TRBV6-6 | CASSYSNPANQPLHF | TGTGCCAGCAGTTACTCGAACCCAGCGAACCAACCCCTCCACTTT
- | - | TRBJ2-1 | TRBV5-4 | CASSLVQADEQFF | TGTGCCAGCAGCTTGGTCCAGGCAGATGAGCAGTTCTTC
- | - | TRBJ2-7 | TRBV7-8 | CASSLGTYNYEQYF | TGTGCCAGCAGCCTGGGCACGTATAACTACGAGCAGTACTTC
- | TRBD2 | TRBJ2-5 | TRBV15 | CATSSGLAGGKIEETQYF | TGTGCCACCAGCAGCGGACTAGCGGGGGGGAAGATCGAAGAGACCCAGTACTTC
once | - | TRBJ2-7 | TRBV7-9 | CASSLEGGITTEQYF | TGTGCCAGCAGCCTGGAAGGGGGAATTACGACCGAGCAGTACTTC
- | - | TRBJ2-4 | TRBV13 | CASSFRDFVAKNIQYF | TGTGCCAGCAGCTTCCGGGACTTTGTGGCCAAAAACATTCAGTACTTC
- | TRBD1 | TRBJ2-6 | TRBV5-1 | CASRGTGTSGANVLTF | TGCGCCAGCAGGGGGACAGGGACTTCTGGGGCCAACGTCCTGACTTTC
- | TRBD1 | TRBJ1-1 | TRBV30 | CAWSYGQGIEAFF | TGTGCCTGGAGCTACGGACAGGGCATTGAAGCTTTCTTT
few | - | TRBJ1-1 | TRBV4-3 | CASSQNPATEAFF | TGCGCCAGCAGCCAGAACCCAGCCACTGAAGCTTTCTTT
few | - | TRBJ1-6 | TRBV19 | CASSAAGAPLHF | TGTGCCAGTAGTGCGGCAGGGGCACCCCTCCACTTT
- | TRBD1 | TRBJ2-7 | TRBV11-2 | CASSLRATGGAGSSYEQYF | TGTGCCAGCAGCTTACGGGCAACAGGGGGCGCGGGTAGCTCCTACGAGCAGTACTTC